These 7 T cell receptor beta chains were all obtained from the same sample, sequenced in a study of cytomegalovirus exposure and HLA in healthy donors. This PCR relied on a set of 60 Vbeta primers and 13 Jbeta primers. Data came from immunoSEQ multiplex PCR; TCRdb stores just in-frame clones and leaves some out. The table lists roughly 90,000 clones, about three quarters of them singletons. The sequencing input was PBMCs. The receptor source for this set is a woman aged 40 to 50 in good health and CMV-seropositive.

This chain links TRBV15 with TRBJ1-1; the D is unclear. Deletions cut 4 bases from V and 0 bases from J, with 21 bases between. The CDR3 runs 18 residues. From germline, CDR1 is LNHNV and CDR2 YYDKDF (reference sequence). For the CDR3, the DNA is TGTGCCACCAGCACGCCCCGGCACAGCCACCCATTGAACACTGAAGCTTTCTTT. Translated, it gives CATSTPRHSHPLNTEAFF.

V is TRBV7-2 and J is TRBJ1-3; weak D call: TRBD1 (6 bases). Germline V gene sequence: CDR1 SGHTA, CDR2 FQGNSA. The CDR3 covers 14 residues. V lost 6 bases and J 0 bases, leaving 9 bases between the germline ends. This CDR3 is CASSQGISGNTIYF. CDR3 in DNA: TGTGCCAGCAGTCAGGGGATCTCTGGAAACACCATATATTTT.

The V and J genes are TRBV27 and TRBJ2-2; weak D call: TRBD1 (5 bases). Trimming took 5 bases from V and 7 from J, leaving 14 bases between them. Germline CDR1 reads MNHEY; CDR2 reads SMNVEV (reference sequence). The CDR3 is 14 residues long. Here the CDR3 DNA reads TGTGCCAGCAGTCCCTCGACAGTTGGCGGGGAGCTGTTTTTT. Translation gives CASSPSTVGGELFF.

V gene TRBV19 combines with J gene TRBJ2-1; tentatively, D is TRBD1 (5 bases). Germline loops: CDR1 LNHDA, CDR2 SQIVND (reference sequence). The CDR3 sequence is 12 residues long. Trimming took off 7 bases at V and 4 bases at J, with 8 bases between the two ends. DNA for the CDR3: TGTGCCAGTACTAGGGGTTACAATGAGCAGTTCTTC. Translating it yields CASTRGYNEQFF.

The table lists this clone with a few counts. V gene TRBV25-1 combines with J gene TRBJ1-4, with D possibly matching TRBD1 (6 bases). CDR1 and CDR2 from the germline V gene are MGHDK and SYGVNS. The CDR3 covers 14 residues. Trimming cost V 3 bases and J 2 bases, with 7 bases left between them. CDR3 nucleotides: TGTGCCAGCAGTGATGGACAGACTAATGAAAAACTGTTTTTT. Translating gives CASSDGQTNEKLFF.

The gene calls are TRBV7-6 and TRBJ1-5; D call uncertain. Germline V CDR1 and CDR2: SGHVS, FNYEAQ. There are 12 residues in the CDR3. V shed 2 bases and J shed 4 bases, with 3 bases lying between them. The DNA for the CDR3 is TGTGCCAGCAGCTTACCAAATCAGCCCCAGCATTTT. Its protein product is CASSLPNQPQHF. Looking up the rest from reference TRBV7-6 and TRBJ1-5 gives the full variable domain: GAGVSQSPRYKVTKRGQDVALRCDPISGHVSLYWYRQALGQGPEFLTYFNYEAQQDKSGLPNDRFSAERPEGSISTLTIQRTEQRDSAMYRCASSLPNQPQHFGDGTRLSIL.

The V gene is TRBV9, the J gene TRBJ2-5; 14 bases agree with TRBD2. The assigned J gene may be wrong: the sequence end matches TRBJ2-7 better. The CDR3 is 15 amino acids. CDR1 SGDLS and CDR2 YYNGEE come from the germline V gene. The CDR3 sequence: CASSGGTSGSNEQYF. The CDR3 region has the DNA TGTGCCAGCAGCGGAGGGACTAGCGGGAGTAACGAGCAGTACTTC.